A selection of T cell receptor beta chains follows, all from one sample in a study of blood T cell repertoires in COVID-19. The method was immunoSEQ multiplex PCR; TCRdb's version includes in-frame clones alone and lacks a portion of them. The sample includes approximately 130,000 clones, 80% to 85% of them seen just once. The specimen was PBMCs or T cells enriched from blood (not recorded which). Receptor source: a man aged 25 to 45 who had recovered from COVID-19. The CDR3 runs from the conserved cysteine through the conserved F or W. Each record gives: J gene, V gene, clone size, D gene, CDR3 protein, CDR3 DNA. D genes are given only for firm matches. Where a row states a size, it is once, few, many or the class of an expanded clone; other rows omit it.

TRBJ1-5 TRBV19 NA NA CASSLTKGLNQPQHF TGTGCCAGTAGCCTAACGAAGGGGCTGAATCAGCCCCAGCATTTT
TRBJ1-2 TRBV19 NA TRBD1 CASARTGGEYGYTF TGTGCCAGTGCCCGTACAGGGGGAGAATATGGCTACACCTTC
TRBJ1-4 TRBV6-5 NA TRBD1 CASSTGQINEKLFF TGTGCCAGCAGTACGGGACAGATTAATGAAAAACTGTTTTTT
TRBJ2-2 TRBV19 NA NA CASSIIRQPNTGELFF TGTGCCAGTAGTATAATTCGACAACCGAACACCGGGGAGCTGTTTTTT
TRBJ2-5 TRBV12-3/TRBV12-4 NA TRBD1 CASRDRAQETQYF TGTGCCAGCAGGGACAGGGCCCAAGAGACCCAGTACTTC
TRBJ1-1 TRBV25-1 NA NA CASTSDRPNTEAFF TGTGCCAGCACTTCCGACAGACCGAACACTGAAGCTTTCTTT
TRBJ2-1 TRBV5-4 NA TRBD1 CASSIQGGGNEQFF TGTGCCAGCAGCATACAGGGGGGCGGCAATGAGCAGTTCTTC
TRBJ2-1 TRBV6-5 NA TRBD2 CASRPTSGSYNEQFF TGTGCCAGCAGACCTACTAGCGGGAGCTACAATGAGCAGTTCTTC
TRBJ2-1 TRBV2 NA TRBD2 CASSELLAGEEQFF TGTGCCAGCAGTGAATTACTAGCGGGAGAAGAGCAGTTCTTC
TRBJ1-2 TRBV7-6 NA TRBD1 CASSSGTGVGYTF TGTGCCAGCAGCTCGGGGACAGGGGTTGGCTACACCTTC
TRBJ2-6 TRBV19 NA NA CASSIGEFLFSGANVLTF TGTGCCAGTAGTATAGGCGAATTCCTTTTCTCTGGGGCCAACGTCCTGACTTTC
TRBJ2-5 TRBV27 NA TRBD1 CASSLVGTGVTETQYF TGTGCCAGCAGTTTAGTCGGGACAGGGGTAACGGAGACCCAGTACTTC
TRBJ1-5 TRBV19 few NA CASSSPGDGLSNQPQHF TGTGCCAGTAGTTCCCCGGGGGATGGCCTCAGCAATCAGCCCCAGCATTTT
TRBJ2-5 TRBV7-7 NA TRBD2 CASSLAGGTERETQYF TGTGCTAGCAGCTTGGCGGGGGGCACAGAGAGGGAGACCCAGTACTTC
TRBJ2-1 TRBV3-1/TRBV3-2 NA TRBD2 CASSHGTSGGGEQFF TGTGCCAGCAGCCATGGGACTAGCGGGGGGGGTGAGCAGTTCTTC
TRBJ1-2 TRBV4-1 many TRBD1 CASSPTTTGGYGYTF TGCGCCAGCAGCCCGACCACGACAGGGGGCTATGGCTACACCTTC
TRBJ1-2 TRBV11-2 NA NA CASSLDLARGSYGYTF TGTGCCAGCAGCTTAGACCTTGCCCGGGGATCCTATGGCTACACCTTC